One sample yielded the 14 T cell receptor beta chains listed below, sequenced in a study of neoadjuvant anti-PD-1 for oral cavity cancer. The time point here: after neoadjuvant nivolumab, at surgical resection. Libraries were prepared by immunoSEQ multiplex PCR; TCRdb keeps only in-frame clonotypes and omits some of them. The sample has more than 30,000 clones, over 30% seen once. This specimen was tumor tissue, taken after nivolumab (anti-PD-1) treatment. The receptors derive from a person between 35 and 79 years old with oral cavity squamous cell carcinoma.

The chain uses TRBV21-1 and TRBJ1-1. TRBV21-1 is tagged as a pseudogene. CDR3 length: 14 amino acids. The CDR3 sequence is CASTRPPKNTEAFF. The CDR3 DNA reads TGTGCCAGCACCCGACCCCCGAAGAACACTGAAGCTTTCTTT.

J is TRBJ1-2 and V is TRBV28, with D tentatively TRBD1 (5 bases). Germline CDR1 reads MDHEN; CDR2 reads SYDVKM. The CDR3 contains 14 residues. With 4 bases removed from V and 8 bases from J, the gap between germline ends came to 17 bases. The CDR3 reads CASSSPRDAWGYTF. The CDR3 region has the DNA TGTGCCAGCAGTTCTCCCCGGGACGCCTGGGGCTACACCTTC.

The V gene is TRBV28, the J gene TRBJ1-5; no firm D call. CDR3 length: 14 residues. V gave up 6 bases and J gave up 2 bases, with 11 bases separating them. Per the germline V gene, CDR1 is MDHEN and CDR2 is SYDVKM. The CDR3 DNA reads as TGTGCCAGCAGCTTTGACTCTGGCAATCAGCCCCAGCATTTT. Amino acid sequence: CASSFDSGNQPQHF.

This sequence joins TRBV19 and TRBJ1-2; TRBD1 agrees at 7 bases. CDR1 and CDR2 from the germline V gene are LNHDA and SQIVND (reference sequence). The ends lost 1 base at V and 4 bases at J; junction bases unmatched: 3. The CDR3 extends over 14 amino acids. CDR3 amino acids: CASSIVGQTYGYTF. DNA of the CDR3: TGTGCCAGTAGTATAGTGGGACAGACCTATGGCTACACCTTC.

In its sample, this clone was seen many times. The rearrangement uses TRBV6-5 and TRBJ2-6; tentatively, D is TRBD1 (5 bases). Germline V lookup: CDR1 MNHEY, CDR2 SVGAGI. V dropped 5 bases and J dropped 3 bases, with 8 bases sitting between them. The CDR3 runs 14 residues. The CDR3 region is CASSQTVGANVLTF. CDR3 bases: TGTGCCAGCAGTCAGACAGTTGGGGCCAACGTCCTGACTTTC.

The V gene is TRBV27, the J gene TRBJ2-3; weak D call: TRBD2 (5 bases). The CDR3 runs 12 residues. The germline V gene encodes CDR1 MNHEY and CDR2 SMNVEV (reference sequence). Trimming left V 6 bases short and J 6 bases short, with 10 bases between. Written as DNA, the CDR3 is TGTGCCAGCAGCGTACTAGGGGATACGCAGTATTTT. Protein product: CASSVLGDTQYF.

The chain couples TRBV5-1 to TRBJ2-3; tentative D call: TRBD2 (5 bases). Germline lookup yields CDR1 SGHRS and CDR2 YFSETQ. Between the trimmed V and J ends, which lost 7 bases and 1 base, there was a span of 19 bases. The CDR3 has 16 residues. CDR3 amino acids: CASQRAGEVGTDTQYF. The CDR3 bases are TGCGCCAGCCAAAGAGCCGGGGAAGTAGGCACAGATACGCAGTATTTT.

CDR3 nucleotides: TGTGCCAGCAATTTGGATCCAGGGGCCTTCTACGAGCAGTACTTC. It translates to CASNLDPGAFYEQYF. The V gene is TRBV27, the J gene TRBJ2-7, with a weak D call TRBD1 (6 bases). The CDR3 loop spans 15 amino acids. Per the germline V gene, CDR1 is MNHEY and CDR2 is SMNVEV (reference sequence). The V end was cut by 7 bases, the J end by 3 bases, with 19 bases between.

This clone was seen only a few times. The chain combines TRBV7-3 with TRBJ2-5; the match to TRBD1 covers 7 bases. V lost 5 bases to trimming and J lost 2 bases; unmatched junction nucleotides: 8. Germline values: CDR1 SGHTA, CDR2 FQGTGA. The CDR3 length is 15 residues. The DNA of the CDR3 is TGTGCCAGCAGCCTTTTCGGGACAGCGCAAGAGACCCAGTACTTC. Residues: CASSLFGTAQETQYF. Complete variable domain (other parts from reference TRBV7-3 and TRBJ2-5): GAGVSQTPSNKVTEKGKYVELRCDPISGHTALYWYRQSLGQGPEFLIYFQGTGAADDSGLPNDRFFAVRPEGSVSTLKIQRTERGDSAVYLCASSLFGTAQETQYFGPGTRLLVL.

The rearrangement joins TRBV7-3 to TRBJ1-1, with unresolved D. Trimming stripped 5 bases from V and 1 base from J, with 8 bases between. Germline CDR1 SGHTA, CDR2 FQGTGA. This CDR3 has 13 residues. CDR3 loop: CASSTRQNTEAFF. The CDR3 DNA is TGTGCCAGCAGCACCCGACAGAACACTGAAGCTTTCTTT.

Only a few counts were recorded for this clone. V is TRBV6-4 and J is TRBJ2-1; 9 positions match TRBD1. CDR3 length equals 15 residues. Losses at the gene ends were 3 bases for V and 4 bases for J; bases not matched to a gene: 4. The germline V gene has CDR1 MRHNA and CDR2 SNTAGT. The CDR3 DNA reads as TGTGCCAGCAGTGAAATGGGACAGGGTTACAATGAGCAGTTCTTC. Translation: CASSEMGQGYNEQFF.

The genes are TRBV5-5 and TRBJ1-5; D is undetermined. The ends were cut back, 0 bases at V and 0 bases at J, with 7 bases in the middle. Germline CDR1 and CDR2: SGHKS and YYEKEE (reference sequence). The CDR3 loop spans 15 amino acids. The CDR3 nucleotides are TGTGCCAGCAGCTTGGACAGAAATAGCAATCAGCCCCAGCATTTT. The encoded protein is CASSLDRNSNQPQHF.

The chain is built from TRBV2 and TRBJ2-7; 12 nucleotides match TRBD2. The V gene end was trimmed by 6 bases and the J gene end by 6 bases; junction bases not matched to a gene: 9. This CDR3 contains 15 residues. The V gene's germline CDR1 is SNHLY and CDR2 FYNNEI. CDR3 nucleotides: TGTGCCAGCAGGACTACTCCTAGCGGGAGGGGCGAGCAGTACTTC. As protein: CASRTTPSGRGEQYF.

This chain links TRBV18 with TRBJ2-1; TRBD2 aligns across 8 bases. The CDR3 covers 14 residues. The ends lost 3 bases at V and 10 bases at J; junction bases unmatched: 8. Germline CDR1 and CDR2: KGHSH and LQKENI. The CDR3 DNA sequence: TGTGCCAGCTCACCGCCGGGGGGGCGCATGGAGCAGTTCTTC. The encoded protein is CASSPPGGRMEQFF. Complete variable domain (other parts from reference TRBV18 and TRBJ2-1): NAGVMQNPRHLVRRRGQEARLRCSPMKGHSHVYWYRQLPEEGLKFMVYLQKENIIDESGMPKERFSAEFPKEGPSILRIQQVVRGDSAAYFCASSPPGGRMEQFFGPGTRLTVL.